This is a list of T cell receptor beta chains from one sample in a study of CD8+ T cells in alopecia areata. Libraries were prepared by immunoSEQ multiplex PCR; TCRdb keeps only in-frame clonotypes and omits some of them. This table has 100,000 to 140,000 clones, 84% appearing once. Specimen: CD8+ T cells sorted from blood, collected at week 24, from a patient treated with tofacitinib. These receptors originate from a human donor with alopecia areata. The CDR3 runs from the conserved cysteine through the conserved F or W. A D gene is named only where the DNA matches it firmly. Clone size is shown for a subset of rows, as once, few, many or a class of expanded clone.

clone_size	j_call	v_call	d_call	cdr3_aa	cdr3_nt
NA	TRBJ2-3	TRBV5-1	NA	CASRYGVTTSDTQYF	TGCGCCAGCAGATACGGGGTGACGACGTCGGATACGCAGTATTTT
NA	TRBJ2-1	TRBV5-6	TRBD2	CASSLSVLAGPAYNEQFF	TGTGCCAGCAGCTTGAGTGTGCTAGCGGGCCCCGCCTACAATGAGCAGTTCTTC
NA	TRBJ2-7	TRBV18	TRBD2	CASSPESGGPYEQYF	TGTGCCAGCTCACCGGAGAGCGGGGGCCCCTACGAGCAGTACTTC
NA	TRBJ1-6	TRBV4-1	NA	CASSQGGPNSPLHF	TGCGCCAGCAGCCAAGGCGGTCCGAATTCACCCCTCCACTTT
NA	TRBJ2-2	TRBV12-5	NA	CASGPRDRNTGELFF	TGTGCTAGTGGTCCGCGGGACAGGAACACCGGGGAGCTGTTTTTT
NA	TRBJ2-3	TRBV23-1	NA	CASSPMPREATDTQYF	TGCGCCAGCAGTCCCATGCCCAGGGAGGCCACAGATACGCAGTATTTT
NA	TRBJ2-7	TRBV2	NA	CASHGGFTYEQYF	TGTGCCAGCCATGGAGGATTTACCTACGAGCAGTACTTC
NA	TRBJ2-1	TRBV7-8	TRBD1	CASSYTRDRDYNEQFF	TGTGCCAGCAGTTATACGAGGGACAGGGATTACAATGAGCAGTTCTTC
NA	TRBJ2-2	TRBV7-7	NA	CASSLEDTSTGELFF	TGTGCTAGCAGCTTAGAAGACACCTCCACCGGGGAGCTGTTTTTT
NA	TRBJ2-2	TRBV29-1	TRBD1	CGATGGSDKNTGELFF	TGCGGCGCCACAGGGGGATCCGACAAAAACACCGGGGAGCTGTTTTTT
NA	TRBJ2-1	TRBV4-3	NA	CASSLADNSYNEQFF	TGCGCCAGCAGCCTTGCGGACAACTCCTACAATGAGCAGTTCTTC
NA	TRBJ2-7	TRBV5-1	TRBD1	CASSFSGTGSYEQYF	TGCGCCAGCAGCTTCTCCGGGACAGGGTCCTACGAGCAGTACTTC
few	TRBJ2-7	TRBV7-8	TRBD2	CASSPRGGADYEQYF	TGTGCCAGCAGCCCCCGCGGGGGGGCCGACTACGAGCAGTACTTC
NA	TRBJ2-7	TRBV7-9	NA	CASSWVQGIGEQYF	TGTGCCAGCAGCTGGGTACAGGGAATAGGCGAGCAGTACTTC
NA	TRBJ2-7	TRBV4-1	NA	CASSRKGNLGDEQYF	TGCGCCAGCAGCCGGAAGGGGAACCTAGGGGACGAGCAGTACTTC
NA	TRBJ2-7	TRBV4-1	NA	CASSHLGAGNYEQYF	TGCGCCAGCAGCCATTTAGGGGCAGGGAACTACGAGCAGTACTTC
NA	TRBJ2-3	TRBV29-1	NA	CSAFINTVRGDTQYF	TGCAGCGCCTTTATCAACACAGTCCGAGGGGATACGCAGTATTTT
NA	TRBJ2-5	TRBV6-5	NA	CASSRNQETQYF	TGTGCCAGCAGTCGGAACCAAGAGACCCAGTACTTC
NA	TRBJ1-2	TRBV4-1	NA	CASSQSSRSTSGYTF	TGCGCCAGCAGCCAATCCAGTCGAAGTACCAGTGGCTACACCTTC
NA	TRBJ2-7	TRBV5-1	TRBD2	CASSLVGTRPYEQYF	TGCGCCAGCAGCTTGGTGGGGACTAGACCCTACGAGCAGTACTTC
NA	TRBJ2-3	TRBV20-1	NA	CSADNTDTQYF	TGCAGTGCCGACAACACAGATACGCAGTATTTT
NA	TRBJ1-2	TRBV4-1	NA	CASSLDPTENYGYTF	TGCGCCAGCAGCCTTGACCCGACAGAGAACTATGGCTACACCTTC
NA	TRBJ1-1	TRBV21-1	NA	CASNRVPARRDTEAFF	TGTGCCAGCAACAGAGTGCCCGCTAGGAGGGACACTGAAGCTTTCTTT
NA	TRBJ2-1	TRBV7-9	NA	CASTKLSNEQFF	TGTGCCAGCACAAAGCTCTCCAATGAGCAGTTCTTC
NA	TRBJ2-3	TRBV27	NA	CASSPDGDTQYF	TGTGCCAGCAGTCCCGATGGGGATACGCAGTATTTT
NA	TRBJ1-1	TRBV7-6	NA	CASSLARGKYLRNTEAFF	TGTGCCAGCAGCTTAGCGAGGGGAAAGTATTTGAGAAACACTGAAGCTTTCTTT
NA	TRBJ2-7	TRBV4-1	NA	CASSQVGTSTYEQYF	TGCGCCAGCAGCCAAGTGGGGACTTCTACCTACGAGCAGTACTTC
NA	TRBJ1-3	TRBV7-2	NA	CASSLPRDTIYF	TGTGCCAGCAGCTTACCTCGGGACACCATATATTTT
NA	TRBJ2-3	TRBV7-2	TRBD1	CASSRTGQGTDTQYF	TGTGCCAGCAGCCGAACGGGACAGGGCACAGATACGCAGTATTTT
NA	TRBJ2-3	TRBV4-2	TRBD2	CASSQELAGGATDTQYF	TGTGCCAGCAGCCAAGAACTAGCGGGGGGGGCCACAGATACGCAGTATTTT
NA	TRBJ2-7	TRBV7-2	NA	CASSLRENSGYYEQYF	TGTGCCAGCAGCCTACGGGAGAATAGCGGTTACTACGAGCAGTACTTC
NA	TRBJ1-4	TRBV14	TRBD1	CASSPWTGYPATNEKLFF	TGTGCCAGCAGCCCGTGGACAGGGTATCCCGCAACTAATGAAAAACTGTTTTTT
NA	TRBJ2-1	TRBV4-2	NA	CASSQEAGRRNEQFF	TGTGCCAGCAGCCAAGAGGCAGGGCGACGCAATGAGCAGTTCTTC
NA	TRBJ2-7	TRBV5-1	NA	CASSLQESYEQYF	TGCGCCAGCAGCTTGCAAGAGTCCTACGAGCAGTACTTC
NA	TRBJ1-5	TRBV4-1	TRBD1	CASSQNNPGQRYSNQPQHF	TGCGCCAGCAGCCAAAACAACCCGGGACAGAGATATAGCAATCAGCCCCAGCATTTT
NA	TRBJ2-2	TRBV4-1	TRBD1	CASSQWTGNTGELFF	TGCGCCAGCAGCCAGTGGACAGGGAACACCGGGGAGCTGTTTTTT
NA	TRBJ2-1	TRBV6-5	TRBD2	CASSPGGNEQFF	TGTGCCAGCAGCCCGGGAGGGAATGAGCAGTTCTTC
few	TRBJ2-3	TRBV2	NA	CASSDALLSTDTQYF	TGTGCCAGCAGTGATGCCCTCCTTAGCACAGATACGCAGTATTTT
NA	TRBJ2-3	TRBV19	NA	CASRETGLTDTQYF	TGTGCCAGCCGAGAGACGGGGCTCACAGATACGCAGTATTTT
NA	TRBJ1-5	TRBV4-1	NA	CASSQVADSNQPQHF	TGCGCCAGCAGCCAAGTGGCAGATAGCAATCAGCCCCAGCATTTT
NA	TRBJ2-7	TRBV4-3	TRBD2	CASSQVIAGGYEQYF	TGCGCCAGCAGCCAAGTAATAGCGGGGGGTTACGAGCAGTACTTC
NA	TRBJ2-3	TRBV7-6	NA	CASSLAGHGDTQYF	TGTGCCAGCAGCTTGGCAGGGCATGGAGATACGCAGTATTTT
NA	TRBJ2-2	TRBV7-6	TRBD2	CASSLEAGGTGELFF	TGTGCCAGCAGCTTAGAAGCGGGGGGGACCGGGGAGCTGTTTTTT
NA	TRBJ2-7	TRBV29-1	NA	CSVEEGGQNSYEQYF	TGCAGCGTTGAAGAAGGTGGCCAGAACTCCTACGAGCAGTACTTC
NA	TRBJ2-1	TRBV4-1	TRBD1	CASSRAPGGEQFF	TGCGCCAGCAGCCGCGCACCAGGGGGTGAGCAGTTCTTC
NA	TRBJ2-1	TRBV4-3	NA	CASSQGRGLRNEQFF	TGCGCCAGCAGCCAAGGGAGAGGGTTGAGGAATGAGCAGTTCTTC
few	TRBJ2-1	TRBV4-3	NA	CASSQVLVGNNEQFF	TGCGCCAGCAGCCAAGTACTCGTGGGGAACAATGAGCAGTTCTTC
few	TRBJ1-6	TRBV2	NA	CASSEASPYNSPLHF	TGTGCCAGCAGTGAAGCGTCCCCGTATAATTCACCCCTCCACTTT
NA	TRBJ2-7	TRBV6-6	NA	CASSYGELYEQYF	TGTGCCAGCAGTTACGGGGAGCTCTACGAGCAGTACTTC
once	TRBJ1-1	TRBV5-1	NA	CASSLKLGTNTEAFF	TGCGCCAGCAGCTTAAAACTCGGGACCAACACTGAAGCTTTCTTT
NA	TRBJ2-7	TRBV4-2	NA	CASSPQLKDYEQYF	TGTGCCAGCAGCCCTCAGCTAAAGGACTACGAGCAGTACTTC
NA	TRBJ2-2	TRBV4-1	NA	CASSSRGGVDTGELFF	TGCGCCAGCAGCTCTAGAGGGGGGGTAGACACCGGGGAGCTGTTTTTT
NA	TRBJ2-3	TRBV6-5	NA	CASSYSALGTDTQYF	TGTGCCAGCAGTTACTCAGCCCTGGGCACAGATACGCAGTATTTT
NA	TRBJ1-4	TRBV2	NA	CASSDEGRWRKLFF	TGTGCCAGCAGTGATGAGGGGCGCTGGCGAAAACTGTTTTTT
NA	TRBJ2-3	TRBV7-9	NA	CASSLFTDTQYF	TGTGCCAGCAGCTTATTCACAGATACGCAGTATTTT
NA	TRBJ2-5	TRBV4-3	NA	CASSPGHQETQYF	TGCGCCAGCAGCCCGGGACATCAAGAGACCCAGTACTTC